The sequence of this T cell receptor beta chain was determined in a study of cytomegalovirus exposure and HLA in healthy donors (dated by TCRdb to about 2017). With respect to the entire study: According to an earlier analysis of 550 to 750 of the donors, about 179 million T cells yielded 90 million to 140 million unique TCR beta sequences and about 300 Gb of sequence data. Around 320 gigabases of sequencing data and 70 million to 85 million unique TCR sequences were included in an early release covering about 700 HLA-typed donors. Among roughly 400 genotyped donors of the cohort, an average of approximately 240,000 unique TCR beta nucleotide sequences was sequenced per donor, of which 15% to 20% were non-productive. Among the roughly 400 genotyped donors, approximately 76% belonged to the genetic ancestry cluster associated with self-reported Caucasian donors. The study used immunosequencing to profile the T cell repertoires of approximately 630 subjects and linked those repertoires to cytomegalovirus serostatus. A later analysis re-examined previously published TCR beta repertoires from 500 to 700 donors and added high-resolution HLA genotyping to investigate patterns of TCR occurrence. Both class I and class II loci were covered by HLA typing, at four-digit resolution. A later genetic analysis took genome-wide SNP genotypes for about three fifths of the roughly 700 donors and used that subset as a discovery cohort. In an earlier analysis of 550 to 700 of the donors, high-throughput TCR beta sequencing was used to judge whether each TCR beta V gene segment behaved as functional or pseudogenic. Every discovery cohort repertoire had been produced on one sequencing platform. The study combined high-throughput TCR immunosequencing, statistical association of individual TCRs with disease status, and machine learning to predict cytomegalovirus infection status. The number of donors typed differed by locus, with roughly 629-640 for A, B, C, DRB1 and DQB1, about 500 for DQA1, 600 to 610 for DPA1, and 400 to 490 for DPB1. Several DR-DQ haplotypes were handled as single units for association and clustering because linkage in the cohort was strong. Donor age, sex, ethnicity and CMV serostatus were compiled alongside the repertoire data. The study was designed to test whether signatures of past pathogen exposure could be identified by cataloging public T cell receptors. Along with the roughly 610-subject first cohort, a separate validation cohort of over a hundred different subjects was used. Rather than using new phenotypic data, the later analysis identified candidate immune exposures from TCR beta sequences and from how often those sequences occurred across donors. What the study reported, not specific to this receptor: Across donors, most TCR sequences were observed very rarely, whereas some public TCRs were present in many individuals. When HLA alleles, especially DR and DQ, strongly co-occurred, attributing TCR associations to individual alleles was difficult. In a later analysis, several top co-occurrence clusters were reported to appear linked to parvovirus B19, influenza, CMV and Epstein-Barr virus. In an earlier analysis of some 540 of the donors, most TCR beta V segments appeared in productive rearrangements about 87% or about 30% of the time, broadly matching IMGT annotations. Because some donors lacked HLA typing at each locus, the association tests relied only on the typed subset. In the study, 150 to 200 TCR beta chains were listed as associated with cytomegalovirus. A later genetic analysis associated a missense DCLRE1C variant with V-gene and J-gene trimming of TCR beta chains, and an independent cohort replicated the association. A later genetic analysis reported fewer N-insertions in productive TCRs among donors in an Asian-associated ancestry cluster than the roughly 720-donor mean. In vitro tests confirmed that a few of the cytomegalovirus-associated TCR beta chains recognize cytomegalovirus antigens. A further reported finding was that TCR beta sequences accurately predicted the HLA-A and HLA-B alleles for most subjects in the first cohort. In a later analysis, some 17,000 TCR beta sequences were associated with specific HLA alleles at a false discovery rate of 0.05. Immune exposure information for the cohort was limited to CMV serostatus. The classifier was reported to diagnose cytomegalovirus status with high specificity and sensitivity in both the original cohort and the validation cohort. The cohort was sequenced for TCR beta chains only, and without alpha or paired-chain data the features that could be detected were limited. A cluster of highly shared sequence variants was judged likely to represent a technical artifact of the sequencing pipeline. In a later analysis, HLA-associated TCR beta chains were found to be more clonally expanded and to have lower generation probabilities than equally common non-associated chains. A later analysis found that TCR association rates varied across HLA loci, with DRB1 alleles showing the most associated TCRs and HLA-C alleles the fewest. Most CMV-associated TCR beta chains appeared to be HLA-restricted in a later analysis, and the HLA associations seemed to be driven largely by CMV exposure. Presence/absence analyses assumed roughly uniform sequencing depth across donors, an assumption that may not hold. The authors suggested that the approach could potentially be generalized to other disease states and immunological phenotypes. Because counts were too low, about 18 rarely observed V segments, including chromosome 9 orphons, were left out of the earlier analysis of 587 of the donors. Correlated functional status among segregating V segments might reflect linkage disequilibrium, but an unknown experimental factor could not be ruled out.

In total, approximately 700 healthy bone marrow donors made up the cohort. Cohort members were all nominally healthy when sampled, although unrecorded immune exposures were likely present. The donor tested CMV seropositive, placing the donor among the 250 to 350 seropositive members of the cohort. A peripheral blood sample was provided by each donor, and peripheral blood mononuclear cells were used for TCR beta sequencing. Genomic DNA extraction from the blood cell samples was performed with the Qiagen DNeasy Blood Extraction Kit. For this clone: No antigen is known for it. One base away there is no much larger clone; base qualities are not given.

Library preparation employed the immunoSEQ multiplex PCR assay. For the multiplex PCR, a mixture combining 60 forward primers for TCR Vbeta segments and 13 reverse primers for TCR Jbeta segments was used. The CDR3 region of rearranged TCR beta genes was amplified from genomic DNA with a multiplex PCR assay. The amplified TCR beta libraries were sequenced on the Illumina HiSeq System as 87-base-pair reads. The published analysis was carried out like this. A later analysis tallied 75 million to 95 million unique TCR beta chains across the 600 to 700 repertoires, and roughly 11 million of those chains were shared by two or more donors. Raw reads were error-corrected and collapsed into unique sequences with a nearest-neighbor algorithm that merged closely related sequences to remove PCR and sequencing errors. To assign V, D and J gene segments, CDR3 sequences were aligned to IMGT reference sequences. Each retained sequence needed at least a six-nucleotide match to both a V gene segment and a J gene segment. Rearrangements were called productive when the CDR3 lacked stop codons and stayed in frame with V and J; all others were non-productive. CDR3 was defined according to IMGT convention as the region running from the second conserved V-encoded cysteine to the conserved J-encoded phenylalanine. In an earlier analysis of some 550 of the donors, sequences lacking an unambiguous match to a single V gene segment were excluded. An earlier analysis of a few hundred of the donors called V segments functional above 56.7% productive rearrangements and segregating when the between-donor standard deviation exceeded 5%. To diagnose cytomegalovirus status from the catalog of TCR beta chain sequences, a statistical classification framework was built. A later analysis assigned V and J genes by comparing TCR nucleotide sequences with IMGT/GENE-DB human TR gene sequences. Using the TCRdist pipeline, a later analysis assigned CDR3 sequences along with most-parsimonious VDJ recombination scenarios. In a later analysis, each TCR beta chain was defined by its CDR3 amino acid sequence together with its V-gene family, and reads lacking a unique V-gene family were excluded. A later analysis removed several hundred highly shared, low-generation-probability nucleotide sequences to deal with suspected cross-contamination and a sequencing artifact. A later analysis calculated a clonal expansion index for each public chain from normalized within-repertoire ranks of inferred template counts. A later analysis computed generation probabilities with a VDJ recombination model fitted to out-of-frame rearrangements, and checked the results against IGoR. In a later analysis, hypergeometric tests were used to score TCR-TCR, TCR-HLA and TCR-CMV co-occurrence, with a repertoire-size bias correction applied to TCR pairs. A later analysis estimated false discovery rates by permuting HLA or CMV assignments 20 times. In a later analysis, co-occurring TCRs were grouped using DBSCAN, with TCRdist sequence similarity added in when clustering inside HLA-allele-positive subsets. Co-occurrence clustering excluded repertoires with fewer than 30,000 or more than 120,000 public chains, plus five with anomalous nucleotide sharing. The clones in this table, taken by TCRdb from immuneACCESS, are in-frame only. Not every clone is retained; where verified, under half of the shortfall comes from an unresolved V gene, and the cause of the rest is unknown. V, J and clone size were drawn from that table, and D and trimming were deduced from the DNA. The sample contains tens of thousands of clones, approximately 92% of them found a single time. The ten top clones hold around 10% of the sample.

The sequenced sample was PBMCs. The clonotype was recovered from a woman in her thirties in good health and CMV-seropositive.

Read as DNA, the sequence is TGTGCCAGCGAGGGGCTAGCGGGAGTCCAAGAGACCCAGTACTTC. This gives the protein CASEGLAGVQETQYF. The chain is made from TRBV7-8 and TRBJ2-5; TRBD2 aligns with 10 central bases. Including cysteine and phenylalanine, the CDR3 has 15 amino acids. The entry retains the CDR3 DNA only, 45 bases that are in frame from base 1. Sequences SGHVS (CDR1) and FQNEAQ (CDR2) are obtained from the germline V gene. The junction shows trimming of 8 bases on V and 1 base on J, and the gene matches do not reach 7 bases of it.